This T cell receptor (beta chain) was sequenced for a study of T cells expressing NK-cell markers. Study background: Seven of eight sequenced donors tested HCMV-seropositive; one tested seronegative. The study's findings and limits: Similarly, these clonotypes led the CD3+CD56-NKG2C+ fraction as well in a handful of donors.

cDNA encoding TCR beta was synthesized via 5'RACE template switching incorporating UMIs. TCRdb reprocessed the 5' RACE reads and stores each CDR3 protein as one record, lacking DNA. Recorded for this sample: about half a million distinct CDR3 sequences. Regarding this clonotype: Antigen unknown.

Input material: blood T cells: a sorted CD56 or NKG2C T cell subset, CD4+ or CD8+ T cells, or bulk PBMC T cells (not recorded which). The clonotype originates from a woman in her forties or fifties in good health.

CDR3 in amino acids: CASSQMFSGSETQYF. The chain is built from TRBV4-1 and TRBJ2-5; TCRdb indicates TRBD2, and absent DNA this call remains unverified. Germline CDR1 is MGHRA and CDR2 is YSYEKL. The length of the CDR3 is 15 residues.